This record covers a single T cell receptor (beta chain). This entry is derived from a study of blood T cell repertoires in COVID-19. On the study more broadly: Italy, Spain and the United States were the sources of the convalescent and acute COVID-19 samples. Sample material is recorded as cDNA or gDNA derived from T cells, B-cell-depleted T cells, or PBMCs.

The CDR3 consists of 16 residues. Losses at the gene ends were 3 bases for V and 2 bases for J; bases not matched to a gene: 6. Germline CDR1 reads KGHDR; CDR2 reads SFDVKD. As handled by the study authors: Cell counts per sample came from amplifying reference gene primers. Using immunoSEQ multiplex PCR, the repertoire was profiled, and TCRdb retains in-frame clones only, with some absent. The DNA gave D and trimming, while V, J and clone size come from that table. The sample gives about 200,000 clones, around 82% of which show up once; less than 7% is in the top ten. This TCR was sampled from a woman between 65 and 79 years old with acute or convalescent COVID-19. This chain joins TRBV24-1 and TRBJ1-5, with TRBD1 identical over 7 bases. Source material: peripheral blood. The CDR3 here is CATSDRDREGNQPQHF. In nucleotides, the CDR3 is TGTGCCACCAGTGATCGCGACAGGGAAGGCAATCAGCCCCAGCATTTT.